Listed below are T cell receptor beta chains from one sample, sequenced in a study of cytomegalovirus exposure and HLA in healthy donors. Assay: immunoSEQ multiplex PCR; the TCRdb copy retains only in-frame clones and omits some. Of some 98,000 clones in the sample, over 75% were seen once. The sample consisted of PBMCs. These receptors came from a man aged 18 to 35 in good health and CMV-seropositive. CDR3s include the opening cysteine and the closing phenylalanine or tryptophan. Each record gives: clone size, J gene, V gene, D gene, CDR3 DNA, CDR3 protein. D genes are given only for firm matches. Not all rows give a size; the values are once, few, many and, for expanded clones, a class.

>NA|TRBJ2-3|TRBV18|TRBD2
TGTGCCAGCTCACATGGACTAGCGGGGGGTGCAGATACGCAGTATTTT
CASSHGLAGGADTQYF
>NA|TRBJ2-7|TRBV7-2|TRBD2
TGTGCCAGCAGCTTAGCGGGGACTAACTACGAGCAGTACTTC
CASSLAGTNYEQYF
>once|TRBJ2-7|TRBV7-9|NA
TGTGCCAGCAGCTTCCAGGTCTCCTACGAGCAGTACTTC
CASSFQVSYEQYF
>NA|TRBJ2-2|TRBV2|NA
TGTGCCAGCCTCCCCGGGAGAGGGGGCCTCTACTTCGCCGGGGAGCTGTTTTTT
CASLPGRGGLYFAGELFF
>NA|TRBJ1-4|TRBV19|NA
TGTGCCAGTAGTAAAACAACGACTAATGAAAAACTGTTTTTT
CASSKTTTNEKLFF
>NA|TRBJ1-3|TRBV6-1|NA
TGTGCCAGCAGTGAAGCGCAGTTCAACTCTGGAAACACCATATATTTT
CASSEAQFNSGNTIYF
>NA|TRBJ1-6|TRBV4-2|NA
TGTGCCAGCAGCCAAGGTAGCGATAATTCACCCCTCCACTTT
CASSQGSDNSPLHF
>NA|TRBJ2-2|TRBV5-1|TRBD2
TGCGCCAGCAGACTGACTAGCGGGGGGTTCGGGGAGCTGTTTTTT
CASRLTSGGFGELFF
>NA|TRBJ1-2|TRBV6-5|NA
TGTGCCAGCAGGCGATACCGAGGGGGCTACACCTTC
CASRRYRGGYTF
>NA|TRBJ1-1|TRBV4-1|NA
TGCGCCAGCAGCCAAGTCTTTGGTGCAGGGAGGACTGAAGCTTTCTTT
CASSQVFGAGRTEAFF
>NA|TRBJ2-2|TRBV6-4|TRBD1
TGTGCCAGCAGCCGGGACAGGGTCAACACCGGGGAGCTGTTTTTT
CASSRDRVNTGELFF
>NA|TRBJ1-5|TRBV5-4|NA
TGTGCCAGCAGCTTGGGGGGGGATCAGCCCCAGCATTTT
CASSLGGDQPQHF
>NA|TRBJ2-3|TRBV28|TRBD1
TGTGCCAGCAGTCCAGGAGACAGGGAATCAGATACGCAGTATTTT
CASSPGDRESDTQYF
>NA|TRBJ1-1|TRBV9|NA
TGTGCCAGCAGCCCAGGGGTTGGGGGCACTGAAGCTTTCTTT
CASSPGVGGTEAFF
>NA|TRBJ2-2|TRBV9|NA
TGTGCCAGCAGCGCCCTAGCGACGAACACCGGGGAGCTGTTTTTT
CASSALATNTGELFF
>NA|TRBJ2-1|TRBV4-1|TRBD2
TGCGCCAGCAGCCCGGAGACTAGCGGATTCTACAATGAGCAGTTCTTC
CASSPETSGFYNEQFF
>NA|TRBJ2-3|TRBV5-1|TRBD2
TGCGCCAGCAGCTTAGCGGGGGTCGGAACAGATACGCAGTATTTT
CASSLAGVGTDTQYF
>NA|TRBJ2-5|TRBV1|NA
TGCACCAGCAGCCAAGATCGGGCGGGCAAGGCGGGAGAGACCCAGTACTTC
CTSSQDRAGKAGETQYF
>NA|TRBJ2-7|TRBV9|TRBD1
TGTGCCAGCAGCCCGCGGACAGGGGCGGTCTACGAGCAGTACTTC
CASSPRTGAVYEQYF
>NA|TRBJ2-3|TRBV7-9|NA
TGTGCCAGCAGCTTTACAGATAGCACAGATACGCAGTATTTT
CASSFTDSTDTQYF
>NA|TRBJ2-7|TRBV28|TRBD1
TGTGCCAGCAGCCTCCTCGCCGGGACAGGGATTGGGGAGCAGTACTTC
CASSLLAGTGIGEQYF
>few|TRBJ2-7|TRBV7-2|NA
TGTGCCAGCAGCTTTCCCAGGGTGTCCGAGCAGTACTTC
CASSFPRVSEQYF
>NA|TRBJ1-1|TRBV10-3|NA
TGTGCCATCAGCGAGATGACAGGAATGAACACTGAAGCTTTCTTT
CAISEMTGMNTEAFF
>NA|TRBJ2-1|TRBV5-4|NA
TGTGCCACCCCGGAGCCCTCGTCCTACAATGAGCAGTTCTTC
CATPEPSSYNEQFF
>NA|TRBJ1-1|TRBV18|TRBD1
TGTGCCAGCTCACCAGACAGGGGGAAGGGGGACACTGAAGCTTTCTTT
CASSPDRGKGDTEAFF
>NA|TRBJ1-1|TRBV6-5|NA
TGTGCCAGCAGCCGTATTCGGACAGAAGACACTGAAGCTTTCTTT
CASSRIRTEDTEAFF
>NA|TRBJ2-2|TRBV27|NA
TGTGCCAGCAGTTTAACAGGGTCGAACACCGGGGAGCTGTTTTTT
CASSLTGSNTGELFF
>NA|TRBJ2-5|TRBV29-1|NA
TGCAGCGTTGATGGCCAGGCCCTGGGAGAGACCCAGTACTTC
CSVDGQALGETQYF
>NA|TRBJ1-1|TRBV7-2|NA
TGTGCCAGCAGCCAGGAAAGCGGGGTTACTGAAGCTTTCTTT
CASSQESGVTEAFF
>NA|TRBJ2-5|TRBV9|NA
TGTGCCAGCAGCGGTGGTTGGGCATTAGAAGAGACCCAGTACTTC
CASSGGWALEETQYF
>NA|TRBJ2-7|TRBV19|TRBD2
TGTGCCAGTAGCCCGACTAGCGGGGGGCTTACCTACGAGCAGTACTTC
CASSPTSGGLTYEQYF
>NA|TRBJ2-4|TRBV13|TRBD2
TGTGCCAGCAGCGTTCGGGGGGGGGCCAAAAACATTCAGTACTTC
CASSVRGGAKNIQYF
>NA|TRBJ2-3|TRBV5-6|NA
TGTGCCAGCAGCCCGGACGTCAGGGCTCCCGCAGATACGCAGTATTTT
CASSPDVRAPADTQYF
>NA|TRBJ2-7|TRBV5-4|TRBD2
TGTGCCAGCAGCTTGGGCGGTAGCGGGGCCTCCTACGAGCAGTACTTC
CASSLGGSGASYEQYF
>NA|TRBJ2-2|TRBV9|TRBD2
TGTGCCAGCAGCGCAGGGACTAGCCGGTTCGGGGAGCTGTTTTTT
CASSAGTSRFGELFF
>NA|TRBJ1-3|TRBV10-3|NA
TGTGCCATCAGTGAGAGCGGAAGCTCTGGAAACACCATATATTTT
CAISESGSSGNTIYF
>few|TRBJ1-2|TRBV7-2|NA
TGTGCCAGCAGCTCCGCCTGGGGCCTCTATGGCTACACCTTC
CASSSAWGLYGYTF
>NA|TRBJ2-7|TRBV5-4|NA
TGTGCCAGCAGCTTGTTCGGGGTGAACTACGAGCAGTACTTC
CASSLFGVNYEQYF
>NA|TRBJ2-1|TRBV6-4|TRBD2
TGTGCCAGCAGTAAACGGTTGGACAGCGGGAGCCCCGATGAGCAGTTCTTC
CASSKRLDSGSPDEQFF
>NA|TRBJ2-5|TRBV27|NA
TGTGCCAGCAGTTTGTCTGTTGGTGGTTACGGAGGCCAGTACTTC
CASSLSVGGYGGQYF
>NA|TRBJ2-2|TRBV7-2|TRBD2
TGTGCCAGCAGCTACAGACTAGCGGGACGGACGGCGAACACCGGGGAGCTGTTTTTT
CASSYRLAGRTANTGELFF
>NA|TRBJ2-5|TRBV27|TRBD2
TGTGCCAGCAGTTTATATGGCCTAGCGGGGGGGCCGGGTGAGACCCAGTACTTC
CASSLYGLAGGPGETQYF
>NA|TRBJ2-1|TRBV11-3|NA
TGTGCCAGCAGCCCTCGGGACAATTCCTACAATGAGCAGTTCTTC
CASSPRDNSYNEQFF
>once|TRBJ2-7|TRBV18|TRBD1
TGTGCCAGCTCACCTGAGGACAGGGTAATCTACGAGCAGTACTTC
CASSPEDRVIYEQYF
>NA|TRBJ2-1|TRBV29-1|TRBD2
TGCAGCGCCCTACTAGCGGGAAGCTACAATGAGCAGTTCTTC
CSALLAGSYNEQFF
>NA|TRBJ2-4|TRBV4-2|TRBD2
TGTGCCAGCAGCCAAGATTTGGGAGCGGGGGTAGCCAAAAACATTCAGTACTTC
CASSQDLGAGVAKNIQYF
>NA|TRBJ1-1|TRBV10-1|NA
TGCGCCAGCAGTGAAAGCATGAACACTGAAGCTTTCTTT
CASSESMNTEAFF
>NA|TRBJ2-7|TRBV4-1|TRBD2
TGCGCCAGCAGCCCGGTAATAGCGGGAGTTCTTATAGGGTACGAGCAGTACTTC
CASSPVIAGVLIGYEQYF
>NA|TRBJ2-5|TRBV7-2|TRBD1
TGTGCCAGCACCAGCGACAGGGTGGCAGAGACCCAGTACTTC
CASTSDRVAETQYF
>NA|TRBJ2-7|TRBV5-4|TRBD1
TGTGCCAGCAGCTCCACGACAGGGTCCTACGAGCAGTACTTC
CASSSTTGSYEQYF
>NA|TRBJ2-1|TRBV27|TRBD2
TGTGCCAGCAGTGTAAGCGGGGTCTACAATGAGCAGTTCTTC
CASSVSGVYNEQFF
>NA|TRBJ2-5|TRBV27|NA
TGTGCCAGCAGTTTAAGTAGGCAGGGGAAAAAGACCCAGTACTTC
CASSLSRQGKKTQYF
>few|TRBJ1-6|TRBV4-2|NA
TGTGCCAGCAGCCAAGACAGAGGCCAGGGTCCCCTCCACTTT
CASSQDRGQGPLHF
>NA|TRBJ1-4|TRBV19|TRBD1
TGTGCCAGTAGTGTAGTCGGGGACAGGGGAACTAATGAAAAACTGTTTTTT
CASSVVGDRGTNEKLFF
>NA|TRBJ1-1|TRBV19|TRBD1
TGTGCCAGTAGTATAGAACAGGGGTCTCACACTGAAGCTTTCTTT
CASSIEQGSHTEAFF
>NA|TRBJ2-5|TRBV15|TRBD2
TGTGCCACCAGCAGGGGCGGGGGGATGGAGACCCAGTACTTC
CATSRGGGMETQYF